These 9 T cell receptor beta chains came from one sample sequenced in a study of cytomegalovirus exposure and HLA in healthy donors. With 60 Vbeta and 13 Jbeta primers, the PCR was carried out. Measured with immunoSEQ multiplex PCR; TCRdb has only the in-frame clones, and not every one. The table includes some 180,000 clones, roughly 80% detected once. The sample comprised PBMCs. The receptors come from a man in his forties in good health and CMV-seronegative.

The chain joins TRBV7-2 to TRBJ2-7; D unclear. V was trimmed by 0 bases and J by 0 bases, leaving 9 bases between them. The CDR3 extends over 15 amino acids. Germline V lookup: CDR1 SGHTA, CDR2 FQGNSA. DNA of the CDR3: TGTGCCAGCAGCTTAGCCGGCGCTAGCTCCTACGAGCAGTACTTC. It translates to CASSLAGASSYEQYF.

The chain recombines TRBV7-9 with TRBJ2-7; perhaps TRBD2 as D (5 bases). Trimming shortened V by 2 bases and J by 7 bases, and 15 bases separated the two germline ends. CDR1 SEHNR and CDR2 FQNEAQ come from the germline V gene (reference sequence). CDR3 length: 14 residues. DNA for the CDR3: TGTGCCAGCAGCTTAACCCGGGGAAGTATGGAGCAGTACTTC. It yields the protein CASSLTRGSMEQYF.

This clone was observed a single time. The rearrangement joins TRBV7-2 to TRBJ1-2, with D perhaps matching TRBD1 (5 bases). The CDR3 contains 17 residues. CDR1 is SGHTA and CDR2 is FQGNSA in the germline V gene. Trimming took 1 base from V and 5 from J, leaving 20 bases between them. The DNA of the CDR3 is TGTGCCAGCAGCTTAGATCCCCCCGGGACGGGAGGGTATGGCTACACCTTC. It codes for CASSLDPPGTGGYGYTF.

V and J are TRBV6-5 and TRBJ2-7; 9 bases map to TRBD1. This CDR3 is built from 15 residues. Germline assignment: CDR1 MNHEY and CDR2 SVGAGI. With V trimmed by 2 bases and J by 4 bases, 6 bases remained unmatched. The CDR3 sequence is CASSYRGQGIYEQYF. CDR3 DNA sequence: TGTGCCAGCAGTTACCGAGGACAGGGGATTTACGAGCAGTACTTC.

This clone has just a few counts. This rearrangement joins TRBV19 to TRBJ1-1; TRBD1 matches 7 bases. V dropped 4 bases and J dropped 0; count of bases not matched to a gene: 2. Germline V gives CDR1 LNHDA, CDR2 SQIVND (reference sequence). This CDR3 is 14 amino acids long. CDR3 coding DNA: TGTGCCAGTAGTAACAGGGGAATGAACACTGAAGCTTTCTTT. This sequence encodes CASSNRGMNTEAFF.

This clone was observed a few times. The chain uses TRBV29-1 and TRBJ2-3; 9 nucleotides match TRBD2. V lost 3 bases, J lost 6 bases, and 10 bases stayed unmatched. Germline-derived CDR1 and CDR2 are SQVTM and ANQGSEA. CDR3 length: 15 amino acids. The CDR3 region is CSVEGLAGVSDTQYF. Written as DNA, the CDR3 is TGCAGCGTTGAGGGGTTAGCGGGAGTTTCCGATACGCAGTATTTT.

This sequence joins TRBV27 and TRBJ1-6, with a possible D match to TRBD1 (5 bases). In germline, CDR1 is MNHEY, CDR2 SMNVEV (reference sequence). The CDR3 has 14 residues. The V and J ends lost 5 bases and 10 bases respectively, with 15 bases between them. This chain's CDR3 is CASSGWGVSSPLHF. For the CDR3, the DNA is TGTGCCAGCAGTGGGTGGGGGGTATCGTCACCCCTCCACTTT.

This clone came up a few times. J is TRBJ2-7 and V is TRBV5-1; 9 nucleotides line up with TRBD1. The CDR3 has 15 amino acids. Losses at the gene ends were 0 bases for V and 3 bases for J; bases not matched to a gene: 4. CDR1 and CDR2 from the germline V gene are SGHRS and YFSETQ. The DNA of the CDR3 is TGCGCCAGCAGCTTGGCCGGGACAGGGAACTACGAGCAGTACTTC. Its translation is CASSLAGTGNYEQYF.

A few counts support this clone. The CDR3 bases are TGTGCCAGCAGCGCCTCGACTAGCGGGGGATTCACAGATACGCAGTATTTT. Encoded protein: CASSASTSGGFTDTQYF. The chain combines TRBV9 with TRBJ2-3; 12 positions match TRBD2. Germline CDR1 is SGDLS and CDR2 is YYNGEE. Germline trimming cut 3 bases from V and 2 bases from J; bases unmatched to any gene: 7. CDR3 length equals 17 residues.